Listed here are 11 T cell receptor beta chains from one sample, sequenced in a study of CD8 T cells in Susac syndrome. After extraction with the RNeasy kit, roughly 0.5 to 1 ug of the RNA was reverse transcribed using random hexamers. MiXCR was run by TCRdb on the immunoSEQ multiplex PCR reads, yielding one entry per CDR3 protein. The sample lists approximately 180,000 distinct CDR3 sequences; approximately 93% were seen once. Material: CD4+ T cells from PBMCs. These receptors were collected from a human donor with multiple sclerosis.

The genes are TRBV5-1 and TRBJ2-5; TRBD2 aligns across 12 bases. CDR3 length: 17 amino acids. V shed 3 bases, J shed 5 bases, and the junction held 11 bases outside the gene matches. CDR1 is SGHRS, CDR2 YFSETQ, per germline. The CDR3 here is CASSSTLAGGLGETQYF. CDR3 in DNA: TGCGCCAGCAGCTCGACGCTAGCGGGGGGGCTGGGGGAGACCCAGTACTTC.

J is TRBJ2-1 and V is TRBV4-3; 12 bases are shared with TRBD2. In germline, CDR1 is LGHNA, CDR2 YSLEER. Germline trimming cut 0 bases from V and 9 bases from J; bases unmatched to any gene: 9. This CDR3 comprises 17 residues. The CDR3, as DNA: TGCGCCAGCAGCCAAGAGCCCTTTCTAGCGGGAGGGAGTGAGCAGTTCTTC. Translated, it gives CASSQEPFLAGGSEQFF.

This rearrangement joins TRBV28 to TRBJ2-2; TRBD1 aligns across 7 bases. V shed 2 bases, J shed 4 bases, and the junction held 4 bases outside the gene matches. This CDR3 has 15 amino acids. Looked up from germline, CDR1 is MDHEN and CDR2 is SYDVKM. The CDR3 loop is CASSLRTGLTGELFF. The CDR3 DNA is TGTGCCAGCAGTTTACGGACAGGCCTCACCGGGGAGCTGTTTTTT.

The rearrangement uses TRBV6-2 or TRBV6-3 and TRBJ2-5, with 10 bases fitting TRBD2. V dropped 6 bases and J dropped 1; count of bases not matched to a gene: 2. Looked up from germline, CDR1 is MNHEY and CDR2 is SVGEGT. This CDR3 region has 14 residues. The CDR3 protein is CASRLAGSQETQYF. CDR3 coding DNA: TGTGCCAGCAGACTAGCGGGGAGCCAAGAGACCCAGTACTTC.

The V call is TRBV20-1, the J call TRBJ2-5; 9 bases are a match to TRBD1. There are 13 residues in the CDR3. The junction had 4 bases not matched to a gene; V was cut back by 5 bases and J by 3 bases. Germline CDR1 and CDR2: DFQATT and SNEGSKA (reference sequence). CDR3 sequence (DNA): TGCAGTGCTGCGGACAGGGGAAAAGAGACCCAGTACTTC. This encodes CSAADRGKETQYF.

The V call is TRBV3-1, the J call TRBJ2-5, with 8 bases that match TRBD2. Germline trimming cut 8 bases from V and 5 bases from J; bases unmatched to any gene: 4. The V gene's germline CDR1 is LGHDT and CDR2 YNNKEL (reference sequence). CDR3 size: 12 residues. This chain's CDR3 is CASAGGGETQYF. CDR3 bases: TGTGCCAGCGCGGGGGGAGGGGAGACCCAGTACTTC.

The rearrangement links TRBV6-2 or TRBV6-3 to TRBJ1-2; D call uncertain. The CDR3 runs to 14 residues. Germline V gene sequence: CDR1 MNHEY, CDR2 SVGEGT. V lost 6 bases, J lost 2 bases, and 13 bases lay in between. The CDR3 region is CASSPRILNYGYTF. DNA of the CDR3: TGTGCCAGCAGCCCACGGATCCTCAACTATGGCTACACCTTC.

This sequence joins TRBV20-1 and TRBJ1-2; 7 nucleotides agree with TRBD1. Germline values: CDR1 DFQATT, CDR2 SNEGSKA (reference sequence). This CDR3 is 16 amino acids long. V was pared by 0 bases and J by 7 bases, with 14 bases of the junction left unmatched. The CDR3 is CSARDFRTGGVSGYTF. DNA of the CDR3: TGCAGTGCTAGAGACTTTCGGACAGGCGGGGTATCTGGCTACACCTTC.

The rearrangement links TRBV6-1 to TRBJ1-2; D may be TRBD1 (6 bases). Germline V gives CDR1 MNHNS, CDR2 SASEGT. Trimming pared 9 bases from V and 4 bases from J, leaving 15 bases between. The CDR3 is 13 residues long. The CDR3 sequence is CARTQGKIYGYTF. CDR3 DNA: TGTGCCAGGACCCAGGGGAAGATCTATGGCTACACCTTC.

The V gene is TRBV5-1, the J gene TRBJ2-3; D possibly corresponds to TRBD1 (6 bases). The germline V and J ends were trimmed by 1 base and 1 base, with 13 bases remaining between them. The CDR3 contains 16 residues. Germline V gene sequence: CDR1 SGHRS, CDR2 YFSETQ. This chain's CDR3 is CASSLNLAGGTDTQYF. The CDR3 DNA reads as TGCGCCAGCAGCTTGAACCTCGCAGGGGGCACAGATACGCAGTATTTT.

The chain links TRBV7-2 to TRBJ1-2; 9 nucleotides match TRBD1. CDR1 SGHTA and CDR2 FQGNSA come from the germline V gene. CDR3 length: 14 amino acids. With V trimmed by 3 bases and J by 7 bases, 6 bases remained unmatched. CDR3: CASSLDRGEGGYTF. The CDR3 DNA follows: TGTGCCAGCAGCTTGGACAGGGGCGAGGGTGGCTACACCTTC.